One sample yielded the 32 T cell receptor beta chains listed below, sequenced in a study of vaccination and CD4 T cells after COVID-19. Treatment described: approximately nine-day PBMC culture with coronavirus spike peptide pools or control peptides (ViraFEST assay). Antigens of these TCRs are unknown. Oncomine TCR Beta short-read sequencing was applied to DNA from cultured CD4+ T cells. TCRdb called the PCR reads again in MiXCR, with one record for every CDR3 protein. Of about 14,000 distinct CDR3 sequences detected, 51% appear once; the ten largest clones hold more than 9%. The sequencing here drew on CD4+ T cells from blood, cultured in vitro, taken before SARS-CoV-2 vaccination. Receptors originate from a human donor who had recovered from COVID-19.

This chain connects TRBV12-3 or TRBV12-4 to TRBJ1-5, with unresolved D. The CDR3 is made up of 13 amino acids. The ends were cut back, 2 bases at V and 4 bases at J, with 6 bases in the middle. The CDR3 loop is CASSLIGNQPQHF. Written as DNA, the CDR3 is TGTGCCAGCAGTTTAATAGGGAATCAGCCCCAGCATTTT.

The chain employs TRBV6-2 or TRBV6-3 and TRBJ2-5, with D uncertain. Deletions cut 6 bases from V and 4 bases from J, with 9 bases between. Looked up from germline, CDR1 is MNHEY and CDR2 is SVGEGT. The CDR3 sequence is 12 residues long. The CDR3 spells CASSPSGETQYF. In DNA form, the CDR3 reads TGTGCCAGCAGCCCCTCAGGAGAGACCCAGTACTTC.

The chain uses TRBV29-1 and TRBJ2-7, with D perhaps matching TRBD1 (6 bases). The CDR3 is made up of 12 amino acids. The V end was cut by 3 bases, the J end by 0 bases, with 6 bases between. CDR1 and CDR2 from the germline V gene are SQVTM and ANQGSEA. The CDR3 is CSVEDSSYEQYF. The CDR3 coding sequence is TGCAGCGTTGAGGACAGCTCCTACGAGCAGTACTTC.

The chain couples TRBV11-3 to TRBJ2-3, with D perhaps TRBD2 (7 bases). This CDR3 is 15 amino acids long. Germline CDR1 SGHNT, CDR2 YENEEA. V lost 5 bases, J lost 1 base, and 13 bases lay in between. CDR3 nucleotides: TGTGCCAGCAGCCTCGGGGAGGGGGGCACAGATACGCAGTATTTT. Its translation is CASSLGEGGTDTQYF.

V is TRBV20-1 and J is TRBJ2-7; D unclear. The CDR3 length is 15 residues. In germline, CDR1 is DFQATT, CDR2 SNEGSKA (reference sequence). V lost 3 bases and J 0 bases, leaving 15 bases between the germline ends. CDR3 region: CSASPPPTISYEQYF. The CDR3 bases are TGCAGTGCTAGCCCGCCGCCCACCATCTCCTACGAGCAGTACTTC.

The chain couples TRBV6-5 to TRBJ2-5; TRBD2 might be the D (5 bases). Trimming removed 0 bases from V and 5 bases from J, with 13 bases in between. The CDR3 has 15 residues. Per germline, CDR1 MNHEY and CDR2 SVGAGI. The CDR3 reads CASSYSGPRGETQYF. CDR3 sequence (DNA): TGTGCCAGCAGTTACTCAGGCCCCCGAGGGGAGACCCAGTACTTC.

This chain uses TRBV7-2 with TRBJ1-6; D might be TRBD1 (6 bases). The germline V gene encodes CDR1 SGHTA and CDR2 FQGNSA. There are 13 residues in the CDR3. Between the trimmed V and J ends, which lost 5 bases and 8 bases, there was a span of 10 bases. The CDR3 DNA follows: TGTGCCAGCAGCCCACAGGGAGATTCACCCCTCCACTTT. Its translation: CASSPQGDSPLHF.

This chain uses TRBV7-9 with TRBJ2-3; 7 nucleotides match TRBD2. Germline V gene data show CDR1 as SEHNR and CDR2 as FQNEAQ (reference sequence). This CDR3 has 15 amino acids. J gave up 2 bases and V 5 bases, and 7 bases lay outside the gene matches. The CDR3 loop is CASSIPSGNTDTQYF. The CDR3 bases are TGTGCCAGCAGCATCCCTAGCGGAAACACAGATACGCAGTATTTT.

This clonotype appeared once. V is TRBV6-1 and J is TRBJ2-3; the match to TRBD2 covers 9 bases. The V gene's germline CDR1 is MNHNS and CDR2 SASEGT. The CDR3 is made up of 11 amino acids. J was trimmed by 11 bases and V by 6 bases; bases with no gene match: 3. The CDR3 loop reads CASSLAGKQYF. The CDR3 DNA reads TGTGCCAGCAGCCTAGCGGGGAAGCAGTATTTT.

V is TRBV19 and J is TRBJ2-3; no reliable D call. In germline, CDR1 is LNHDA, CDR2 SQIVND (reference sequence). Trimming removed 5 bases from V and 2 bases from J, with 14 bases in between. The CDR3 totals 15 residues. CDR3 sequence: CASSAGNYHTDTQYF. The CDR3 DNA sequence: TGTGCCAGTAGTGCCGGAAACTATCACACAGATACGCAGTATTTT.

V and J are TRBV27 and TRBJ1-2, with 12 bases aligning to TRBD1. CDR1 and CDR2 (germline): MNHEY, SMNVEV (reference sequence). V trimming: 4 bases; J trimming: 8 bases; junction bases outside the gene matches: 17. The CDR3 consists of 18 residues. This chain's CDR3 is CASSSLGQGARKKPGYTF. CDR3 bases: TGTGCCAGCAGTTCCCTGGGACAGGGGGCGCGTAAGAAGCCCGGCTACACCTTC.

The chain links TRBV12-3 or TRBV12-4 to TRBJ1-5; D perhaps matches TRBD1 (6 bases). V lost 1 base to trimming and J lost 2 bases, with 12 bases between them. The CDR3 totals 16 residues. CDR3: CASSLGAGERNQPQHF. The DNA for the CDR3 is TGTGCCAGCAGTTTAGGTGCAGGGGAGCGCAATCAGCCCCAGCATTTT.

This chain connects TRBV27 to TRBJ1-1; possibly TRBD1 for D (5 bases). The V end lost 4 bases, the J end lost 7 bases, and 10 bases lay between the germline ends. The CDR3 is 12 residues long. Germline loops: CDR1 MNHEY, CDR2 SMNVEV (reference sequence). The CDR3, as DNA: TGTGCCAGCAGTTCCCCGGGGGGTGAAGCTTTCTTT. Its translation: CASSSPGGEAFF.

This clonotype was counted only a few times. V usage is TRBV27 and J usage is TRBJ1-5; D gene ambiguous. The CDR3 is 13 amino acids. Germline V gene lookup returns CDR1 MNHEY and CDR2 SMNVEV (reference sequence). V was trimmed by 5 bases and J by 3 bases, leaving 8 bases between them. CDR3: CASSRGFNQPQHF. CDR3 nucleotide sequence: TGTGCCAGCAGTCGGGGATTCAATCAGCCCCAGCATTTT.

The chain uses TRBV7-2 and TRBJ2-5; 12 positions agree with TRBD2. CDR1 is SGHTA, CDR2 FQGNSA, per germline. There are 16 residues in the CDR3. The ends lost 5 bases at V and 4 bases at J; junction bases unmatched: 8. The CDR3 here is CASSREASGGGETQYF. CDR3 coding DNA: TGTGCCAGCAGCCGTGAGGCTAGCGGGGGGGGAGAGACCCAGTACTTC.

V usage is TRBV28 and J usage is TRBJ1-5; 7 nucleotides align to TRBD1. Trimming took 3 bases from V and 6 from J; bases not matched to a gene: 8. Germline values: CDR1 MDHEN, CDR2 SYDVKM. This CDR3 comprises 15 residues. Written as DNA, the CDR3 is TGTGCCAGCAGTTTCCAAGACAGGGTGGGTCAGCCCCAGCATTTT. As protein: CASSFQDRVGQPQHF.

This rearrangement joins TRBV6-2 or TRBV6-3 to TRBJ1-2, with TRBD1 matching over 7 bases. Germline V gene lookup returns CDR1 MNHEY and CDR2 SVGEGT. V lost 6 bases, J lost 8 bases, and 6 bases stayed unmatched. The CDR3 is 12 residues long. The CDR3 loop reads CASRYPGGGYTF. CDR3 bases: TGTGCCAGCAGGTACCCAGGGGGAGGCTACACCTTC.

The chain recombines TRBV11-3 with TRBJ2-4; either TRBD1 or TRBD2 may fit D (5 bases each). Trimming removed 5 bases from V and 0 bases from J, with 14 bases in between. The CDR3 spans 16 residues. Germline V gene sequence: CDR1 SGHNT, CDR2 YENEEA. The CDR3 bases are TGTGCCAGCAGCGAACTCCCAGGGAGAGCCAAAAACATTCAGTACTTC. Amino acids: CASSELPGRAKNIQYF.

The chain has TRBV28 and TRBJ1-5; D is perhaps TRBD1 (5 bases). Per germline, CDR1 MDHEN and CDR2 SYDVKM. This CDR3 comprises 12 residues. The germline V and J ends were trimmed by 6 bases and 7 bases, with 10 bases remaining between them. CDR3 loop: CASSLGGQPQHF. In DNA, the CDR3 is TGTGCCAGCAGCCTCGGGGGGCAGCCCCAGCATTTT.

The chain has TRBV11-3 and TRBJ1-2; weak D call: TRBD1 (5 bases). Trimming took 0 bases from V and 2 from J, leaving 10 bases between them. CDR3 length: 15 residues. The germline V gene encodes CDR1 SGHNT and CDR2 YENEEA. In DNA form, the CDR3 reads TGTGCCAGCAGCTTAGACAGTGGGGGAAACTATGGCTACACCTTC. Translation gives CASSLDSGGNYGYTF.

This clonotype was seen only a few times. The chain joins TRBV20-1 to TRBJ2-5; D may be TRBD2 (6 bases). The germline V gene encodes CDR1 DFQATT and CDR2 SNEGSKA (reference sequence). With 4 bases removed from V and 1 base from J, the gap between germline ends came to 13 bases. The CDR3 extends over 14 amino acids. CDR3 DNA sequence: TGCAGTGCTACCGGGGGAGATTCCCAAGAGACCCAGTACTTC. Translating it yields CSATGGDSQETQYF.

There are a few counts of this clonotype. This chain connects TRBV20-1 to TRBJ2-5; TRBD2 aligns across 14 bases. CDR1 is DFQATT and CDR2 is SNEGSKA in the germline V gene (reference sequence). V was pared by 6 bases and J by 5 bases, with 5 bases of the junction left unmatched. This CDR3 region has 14 residues. Written as DNA, the CDR3 is TGCAGTGCGACTAGCGGGAGGGCCTTCGAGACCCAGTACTTC. Translating gives CSATSGRAFETQYF.

This clonotype came up a few times. The CDR3 protein is CASNVHPRGTGELFF. For the CDR3, the DNA is TGTGCCAGCAACGTCCACCCCCGGGGGACCGGGGAGCTGTTTTTT. The chain employs TRBV7-8 and TRBJ2-2, with D possibly TRBD2 on 6 matching bases. This CDR3 has 15 residues. V shed 7 bases and J shed 5 bases, with 17 bases lying between them. In germline, CDR1 is SGHVS, CDR2 FQNEAQ.

The chain employs TRBV7-9 and TRBJ1-5; 8 bases line up with TRBD1. After removal of 3 bases from V and 10 bases from J, the junction contained 8 bases not matched to a gene. CDR3 length: 14 amino acids. Per the germline V gene, CDR1 is SEHNR and CDR2 is FQNEAQ (reference sequence). For the CDR3, the DNA is TGTGCCAGCAGCTTTGGACAGGGTCAAGATCCCCAGCATTTT. It codes for CASSFGQGQDPQHF. The full variable domain, completed using reference TRBV7-9 and TRBJ1-5, is DTGVSQNPRHKITKRGQNVTFRCDPISEHNRLYWYRQTLGQGPEFLTYFQNEAQLEKSRLLSDRFSAERPKGSFSTLEIQRTEQGDSAMYLCASSFGQGQDPQHFGDGTRLSIL.

The V and J genes are TRBV11-3 and TRBJ2-7; D is uncertain. Germline V gene sequence: CDR1 SGHNT, CDR2 YENEEA. The length of the CDR3 is 17 residues. Trimming stripped 1 base from V and 0 bases from J, with 16 bases between. CDR3 loop: CASSLVVGGSDSYEQYF. The CDR3 DNA sequence: TGTGCCAGCAGCTTAGTCGTTGGCGGTTCAGACTCCTACGAGCAGTACTTC.

The chain is built from TRBV10-3 and TRBJ1-2; D remains unclear. V gave up 0 bases and J gave up 5 bases, with 16 bases separating them. The length of the CDR3 is 16 residues. CDR1 and CDR2 (germline): ENHRY, SYGVKD. The CDR3 reads CAISESRLVPGYGYTF. The DNA for the CDR3 is TGTGCCATCAGTGAGTCTCGTTTGGTACCTGGGTATGGCTACACCTTC.

The genes are TRBV7-2 and TRBJ2-3, with 15 bases matching TRBD2. The CDR3 totals 16 residues. The ends lost 5 bases at V and 5 bases at J; junction bases unmatched: 5. CDR1 SGHTA and CDR2 FQGNSA come from the germline V gene. The chain's CDR3 is CASSQRGLAGGDTQYF. The CDR3, as DNA: TGTGCCAGCAGCCAACGGGGACTAGCGGGAGGAGATACGCAGTATTTT.

On this clonotype itself: A read error may be the cause here, since a much bigger clone is one base away. Given the absence of the conserved phenylalanine or tryptophan at the CDR3 end, a read error is likely. This chain joins TRBV20-1 and TRBJ2-1, with D possibly called TRBD1 or TRBD2 (5 bases each). The V end was cut by 6 bases, the J end by 1 base, with 16 bases between. The CDR3 extends over 15 amino acids. CDR1 and CDR2 from the germline V gene are DFQATT and SNEGSKA (reference sequence). The CDR3 protein is CSAIRDVRSYNEQFS. As DNA, the CDR3 is TGCAGTGCCATCCGGGACGTCAGGTCCTACAATGAGCAGTTCTCC.

Only a few counts were recorded for this clonotype. J is TRBJ1-2 and V is TRBV24-1; the match to TRBD1 covers 10 bases. There are 14 residues in the CDR3. Germline trimming cut 3 bases from V and 4 bases from J; bases unmatched to any gene: 1. Germline V gives CDR1 KGHDR, CDR2 SFDVKD. CDR3 amino acids: CATSDGQGGYGYTF. The CDR3 DNA reads TGTGCCACCAGTGATGGACAGGGGGGCTATGGCTACACCTTC.

CDR3 DNA: TGTGCCAGCAGCCCCCGTGGTTCGAACACCGGGGAGCTGTTTTTT. Its translation: CASSPRGSNTGELFF. The rearrangement links TRBV7-3 to TRBJ2-2; D gene ambiguous. CDR1 SGHTA and CDR2 FQGTGA come from the germline V gene. Trimming took 5 bases from V and 0 from J, leaving 10 bases between them. This CDR3 comprises 15 residues.

The chain joins TRBV27 to TRBJ2-7, with D uncertain. This CDR3 is built from 12 residues. V shed 10 bases and J shed 5 bases, with 15 bases lying between them. Germline lookup yields CDR1 MNHEY and CDR2 SMNVEV (reference sequence). The CDR3 DNA reads as TGTGCCACCTCACGATCCCCCCACGAGCAGTACTTC. This translates into CATSRSPHEQYF.

This clonotype has only a few counts. The chain links TRBV7-9 to TRBJ2-2; 9 nucleotides agree with TRBD1. The CDR3 is made up of 16 amino acids. The germline V gene has CDR1 SEHNR and CDR2 FQNEAQ (reference sequence). J gave up 0 bases and V 5 bases, and 4 bases lay outside the gene matches. The CDR3 DNA reads as TGTGCCAGCAGCCGGACAGGGGACTCGAACACCGGGGAGCTGTTTTTT. This translates into CASSRTGDSNTGELFF.